This entry lists 8 T cell receptor beta chains sequenced from one sample in a study of spatial heterogeneity in lung cancer. MiXCR, run by TCRdb on the 5' RACE reads, gives a single entry per CDR3 protein. This repertoire shows around 66,000 distinct CDR3 sequences, approximately 6% found once; its top ten account for roughly 15%. Time point described: sample taken at primary tumor resection. Sequenced here: PBMCs, sampled at surgery. The receptors here all came from a female donor with early-stage non-small cell lung cancer.

This clonotype was observed at least ten times. The CDR3 DNA is TGTGCCAGCAGCTTGATAGGGAGGGGCCCCCTCCCTAACACCGGGGAGCTGTTTTTT. It translates to CASSLIGRGPLPNTGELFF. The chain is built from TRBV5-4 and TRBJ2-2; 7 nucleotides align to TRBD2. Germline CDR1 reads SGHNT; CDR2 reads YYREEE (reference sequence). This CDR3 spans 19 amino acids. The V and J ends lost 1 base and 2 bases, in that order; junction bases with no gene match: 14.

This clonotype was counted many times. J is TRBJ2-4 and V is TRBV7-2; D is perhaps TRBD1 or TRBD2 (7 bases each). The CDR3 length is 15 residues. V shed 4 bases and J shed 9 bases, with 19 bases lying between them. Germline assignment: CDR1 SGHTA and CDR2 FQGNSA. The CDR3 loop reads CASSSTSSPGGIQYF. The CDR3 coding sequence is TGTGCCAGCAGCTCGACTAGCTCGCCAGGGGGCATTCAGTACTTC.

V gene TRBV9 combines with J gene TRBJ2-3; 11 bases fit TRBD2. The CDR3 runs 15 residues. Germline values: CDR1 SGDLS, CDR2 YYNGEE. V was clipped by 4 bases and J by 2 bases; unmatched bases: 3. DNA of the CDR3: TGTGCCAGCAGCCGGACTAGCGGGTTCACAGATACGCAGTATTTT. The encoded protein is CASSRTSGFTDTQYF.

In this sample, this clonotype turned up many times. The rearrangement links TRBV20-1 to TRBJ1-1, with D possibly being TRBD1 (5 bases). Germline V gene sequence: CDR1 DFQATT, CDR2 SNEGSKA (reference sequence). This CDR3 comprises 14 residues. V lost 0 bases, J lost 0 bases, and 8 bases lay in between. CDR3 sequence: CSAREPGMNTEAFF. DNA for the CDR3: TGCAGTGCTAGAGAGCCAGGGATGAACACTGAAGCTTTCTTT.

The sample holds many counts of this clonotype. This chain connects TRBV2 to TRBJ1-4, with TRBD1 as a possible D gene (5 bases). Germline V gene sequence: CDR1 SNHLY, CDR2 FYNNEI. The germline V and J ends were trimmed by 11 bases and 7 bases, with 20 bases remaining between them. The CDR3 consists of 14 residues. CDR3 loop: CARQFVPSGEKLFF. DNA for the CDR3: TGTGCCCGACAGTTCGTGCCCTCCGGTGAAAAACTGTTTTTT.

In its sample, this clonotype was seen many times. The chain uses TRBV7-2 and TRBJ1-5; D might be TRBD1 (5 bases). This CDR3 contains 14 residues. Trimming removed 3 bases at V and 3 bases at J, with 9 bases between. CDR1 is SGHTA and CDR2 is FQGNSA in the germline V gene. The CDR3 region is CASSFQGINQPQHF. CDR3 sequence (DNA): TGTGCCAGCAGCTTTCAGGGAATCAATCAGCCCCAGCATTTT.

This clonotype was counted between two and nine times. The genes are TRBV18 and TRBJ1-5, with D perhaps TRBD1 (5 bases). The CDR3 spans 14 residues. The V end lost 6 bases, the J end lost 3 bases, and 12 bases lay between the germline ends. Per germline, CDR1 KGHSH and CDR2 LQKENI. The CDR3 here is CASSPGRANQPQHF. The CDR3 bases are TGTGCCAGCTCCCCGGGACGGGCCAATCAGCCCCAGCATTTT.

Of note for this clonotype: A much larger clone lies a single base off, so this may be a read error. The chain carries TRBV30 and TRBJ2-3, with 8 bases fitting TRBD1. This CDR3 spans 14 amino acids. Germline trimming cut 5 bases from V and 4 bases from J; bases unmatched to any gene: 8. CDR1 is GTSNPN and CDR2 is SVGIG in the germline V gene (reference sequence). This CDR3 reads CAWDRGDSADTQYF. The CDR3 bases are TGTGCCTGGGACAGGGGCGATAGCGCAGATACGCAGTATTTT.